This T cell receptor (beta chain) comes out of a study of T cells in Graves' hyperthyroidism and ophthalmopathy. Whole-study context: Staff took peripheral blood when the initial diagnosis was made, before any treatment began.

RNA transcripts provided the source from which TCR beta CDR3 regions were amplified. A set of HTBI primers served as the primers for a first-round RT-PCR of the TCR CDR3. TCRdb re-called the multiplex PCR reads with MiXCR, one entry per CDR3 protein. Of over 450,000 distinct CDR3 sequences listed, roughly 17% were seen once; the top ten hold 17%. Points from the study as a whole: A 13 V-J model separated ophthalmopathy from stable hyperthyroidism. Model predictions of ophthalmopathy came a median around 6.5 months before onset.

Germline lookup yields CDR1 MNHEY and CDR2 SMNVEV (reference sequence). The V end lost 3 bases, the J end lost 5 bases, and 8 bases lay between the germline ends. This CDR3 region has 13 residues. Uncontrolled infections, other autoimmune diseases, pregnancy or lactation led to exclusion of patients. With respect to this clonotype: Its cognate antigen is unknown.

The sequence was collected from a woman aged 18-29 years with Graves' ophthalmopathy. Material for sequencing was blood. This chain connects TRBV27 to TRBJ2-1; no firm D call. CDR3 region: CASSLADDNEQFF. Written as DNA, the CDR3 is TGTGCCAGCAGTTTGGCCGATGACAATGAGCAGTTCTTC.